The rows below give T cell receptor beta chains drawn from one sample of a study of T cells after somatic rescue of genetic block. Clones were sequenced by immunoSEQ multiplex PCR, and TCRdb holds only the in-frame ones, with some missing. The sample lists tens of thousands of clones; 92% were seen once. Material: peripheral blood mononuclear cells (PBMCs). The source of these receptors is a man aged 35 to 55. The CDR3 runs from the conserved cysteine through the conserved F or W. Fields, in order: J gene, clone size, D gene, V gene, CDR3 DNA, CDR3 protein. The D gene is left open where the match is weak. Clone size is given for some rows only: seen once, a few or many times, or a class if the clone is expanded.

TRBJ2-7,.,.,TRBV11-2,TGTGCCAGCAGCAAGGACAGTACCTACGAGCAGTACTTC,CASSKDSTYEQYF
TRBJ1-1,.,.,TRBV6-5,TGTGCCAGCAGTTATCCAGGGAGTGGTGAAGCTTTCTTT,CASSYPGSGEAFF
TRBJ2-3,.,TRBD2,TRBV10-1,TGCGCCAGCAGCCCGGGACTAGCGGGGAAAGATACGCAGTATTTT,CASSPGLAGKDTQYF
TRBJ2-2,.,.,TRBV4-2,TGTGCCAGCAGCCAAGACAGGGAGCACACCGGGGAGCTGTTTTTT,CASSQDREHTGELFF
TRBJ2-7,.,TRBD1,TRBV7-9,TGTGCCAGCAGCTCGCAGGGGGCCGGGGGAAGGGAGCAGTACTTC,CASSSQGAGGREQYF
TRBJ2-7,.,.,TRBV5-1,TGCGCCAGCAGCTTGGGTCTGGCGGACGAGCAGTACTTC,CASSLGLADEQYF
TRBJ2-1,.,.,TRBV11-2,TGTGCCAGCAGCTTAGCTTCTCAACCCCGGCGGCAGTTCTTC,CASSLASQPRRQFF
TRBJ2-3,.,.,TRBV4-1,TGCGCCAGCAGCCAAATCACAGATACGCAGTATTTT,CASSQITDTQYF
TRBJ1-6,few,.,TRBV4-1,TGCGCCAGCAGCCAACCGGGCCTCCGACAGGCACTTGGCAGTGGAGGCAATTCACCCCTCCACTTT,CASSQPGLRQALGSGGNSPLHF
TRBJ2-7,.,.,TRBV5-6,TGTGCCAGCAGCCAGGACCGAGACTACGAGCAGTACTTC,CASSQDRDYEQYF
TRBJ1-1,.,.,TRBV19,TGTGCCAGTGGCTGGCTGAACACTGAAGCTTTCTTT,CASGWLNTEAFF
TRBJ1-1,.,TRBD1,TRBV27,TGTGCCAGCAGTAGACAGGGGCGGAACACTGAAGCTTTCTTT,CASSRQGRNTEAFF
TRBJ2-3,once,.,TRBV5-6,TGTGCCAGCAGCACGGGGGACTTTGTACTTAGCACAGATACGCAGTATTTT,CASSTGDFVLSTDTQYF
TRBJ2-2,.,.,TRBV4-1,TGCGCCAGCAGCCACTTCACACGGCAGGCAGCGAACACCGGGGAGCTGTTTTTT,CASSHFTRQAANTGELFF
TRBJ2-3,.,TRBD2,TRBV5-5,TGTGCCAGCAGCTTGACTAGCGGGAGTACAGATACGCAGTATTTT,CASSLTSGSTDTQYF
TRBJ1-2,.,TRBD1,TRBV2,TGTGCCAGCAGTAACAGGGGTGGCTACACCTTC,CASSNRGGYTF
TRBJ2-7,.,.,TRBV28,TGTGCCAGCAGTTTTTCCCAGACCGAGCAGTACTTC,CASSFSQTEQYF
TRBJ1-3,.,TRBD1,TRBV7-9,TGTGCCAGCAGCGAGGCAGGGGGCCACCGCTCTGGAAACACCATATATTTT,CASSEAGGHRSGNTIYF
TRBJ2-2,.,TRBD2,TRBV15,TGTGCCACCAGCAGAGAGACTAGCGGGGGCCGCGGGGAGCTGTTTTTT,CATSRETSGGRGELFF
TRBJ1-4,.,.,TRBV9,TGTGCCAGCAGCCTGGACCCGGGAGAAAAACTGTTTTTT,CASSLDPGEKLFF
TRBJ2-7,.,.,TRBV6-5,TGTGCCAGCGCTACTAGCCTGTTACGACGATACGAGCAGTACTTC,CASATSLLRRYEQYF
TRBJ2-7,.,.,TRBV9,TGTGCCAGCAGCGTAGGGGGACTGTCTTACGAGCAGTACTTC,CASSVGGLSYEQYF
TRBJ1-4,.,TRBD1,TRBV2,TGTGCCAGCCTGGACAGGTACCTTGAAAAACTGTTTTTT,CASLDRYLEKLFF
TRBJ2-7,.,.,TRBV27,TGTGCCAGCAGTTTCGGGACCTATGGCAAGCAGTACTTC,CASSFGTYGKQYF
TRBJ2-7,.,TRBD2,TRBV28,TGTGCCAGCAGCACTAGCGGCTACGAGCAGTACTTC,CASSTSGYEQYF
TRBJ2-2,.,.,TRBV19,TGTGCTACAGGACACCAGGTCACCGGGGAGCTGTTTTTT,CATGHQVTGELFF
TRBJ2-1,.,TRBD1,TRBV5-4,TGTGCCAGCAGTCCCCGGGACAGGTTGAAAAATGAGCAGTTCTTC,CASSPRDRLKNEQFF
TRBJ2-2,.,TRBD2,TRBV9,TGTGCCAGCAGCGCCCCGGGGGGGGCGAACACCGGGGAGCTGTTTTTT,CASSAPGGANTGELFF
TRBJ2-5,.,.,TRBV18,TGTGCCAGCTCACCGCCGGGGGTCCAAGAGACCCAGTACTTC,CASSPPGVQETQYF
TRBJ2-7,.,.,TRBV5-4,TGTGCCAGCAGCTCCATCGACTCTGGCTCCTACGAGCAGTACTTC,CASSSIDSGSYEQYF
TRBJ2-1,once,.,TRBV19,TGTGCCAGTAGTATAGATAGGGGCGGATACAATGAGCAGTTCTTC,CASSIDRGGYNEQFF
TRBJ2-3,.,.,TRBV5-4,TGTGCCCCAAGCCGGGGGAGCACAGATACGCAGTATTTT,CAPSRGSTDTQYF
TRBJ1-1,.,.,TRBV14,TGTGCCAGCGCCGGGAGTAGCACTGAAGCTTTCTTT,CASAGSSTEAFF
TRBJ2-3,.,.,TRBV7-2,TGTGCCAGCAGCTTAAGGCGGGGCACAGATACGCAGTATTTT,CASSLRRGTDTQYF
TRBJ2-7,.,TRBD2,TRBV7-9,TGTGCCAGCAGCTTAGCATCTAGCGGGAGGGCCAGGTCCTACGAGCAGTACTTC,CASSLASSGRARSYEQYF
TRBJ2-2,.,TRBD2,TRBV11-3,TGTGCCAGCAGCTACGGGACTAGCGGATACACCGGGGAGCTGTTTTTT,CASSYGTSGYTGELFF
TRBJ1-3,.,.,TRBV27,TGTGCCAGCAGCCCCCGGGCGTACTCTGGAAACACCATATATTTT,CASSPRAYSGNTIYF
TRBJ2-3,.,.,TRBV6-5,TGTGCCAGCAGTTTGAACGGGCGGGGCACAGATACGCAGTATTTT,CASSLNGRGTDTQYF
TRBJ2-7,few,.,TRBV6-5,TGTGCCAGCAGTTCCGCCGGGCCGATCTCCTACGAGCAGTACTTC,CASSSAGPISYEQYF
TRBJ2-4,.,.,TRBV7-6,TGTGCCAGCAGCCCACTGCGTTACTTC,CASSPLRYF
TRBJ1-3,.,.,TRBV5-6,TGTGCCAGTCACCAGACCCCGAACTCTGGAAACACCATATATTTT,CASHQTPNSGNTIYF